These T cell receptor beta chains were read from a single sample in a study of cytotoxic CD8 clonotypes in ibrutinib-treated CLL. Some clones are missing from TCRdb's copy, which holds only in-frame ones; the method was immunoSEQ multiplex PCR. The sample contains 60,000 to 75,000 clones, just over 90% of which appear only once. The sample consisted of PBMCs, taken after 12 months of ibrutinib treatment. The receptors shown here come from a human donor with chronic lymphocytic leukemia. The CDR3 runs from the conserved cysteine through the conserved F or W. The order of the fields is clone size, D gene, CDR3 length, V gene, J gene, CDR3 DNA, CDR3 protein. A D gene is named only where the DNA matches it firmly. Only part of the rows carry a size: once, few, many, or a class if the clone is expanded.

size: .
D: .
length: 13
V: TRBV7-9
J: TRBJ2-7
DNA: TGTGCCAGCAGAAACGGAGCTCCCCACGAGCAGTACTTC
CDR3: CASRNGAPHEQYF

size: .
D: TRBD2
length: 18
V: TRBV7-9
J: TRBJ2-3
DNA: TGTGCCAGCAGCCTACCGCGGAGACTAGCGGGATACACAGATACGCAGTATTTT
CDR3: CASSLPRRLAGYTDTQYF

size: once
D: .
length: 13
V: TRBV19
J: TRBJ2-5
DNA: TGTGCCAGTAGTATCCGCTTTGGAGAGACCCAGTACTTC
CDR3: CASSIRFGETQYF

size: .
D: .
length: 15
V: TRBV7-9
J: TRBJ1-5
DNA: TGTGCCAGCAGCTCCTCACAGGGACCCAATCAGCCCCAGCATTTT
CDR3: CASSSSQGPNQPQHF

size: .
D: .
length: 16
V: TRBV6-6
J: TRBJ1-1
DNA: TGTGCCAGCAGGGGGGGCGGCGTAGGGAGGAACACTGAAGCTTTCTTT
CDR3: CASRGGGVGRNTEAFF

size: .
D: .
length: 14
V: TRBV19
J: TRBJ1-3
DNA: TGTGCCAGTAGTAGGGGAGGGGATGGAAACACCATATATTTT
CDR3: CASSRGGDGNTIYF

size: .
D: .
length: 13
V: TRBV5-1
J: TRBJ2-5
DNA: TGCGCCAGCAGCTTGGGACGAGGGGAGACCCAGTACTTC
CDR3: CASSLGRGETQYF

size: .
D: .
length: 16
V: TRBV14
J: TRBJ1-3
DNA: TGTGCCAGCAGCCCACATCATAGAGGGGCTGGAAACACCATATATTTT
CDR3: CASSPHHRGAGNTIYF

size: .
D: TRBD2
length: 16
V: TRBV27
J: TRBJ2-3
DNA: TGTGCCAGCAGTTTAATGGCTAGCGGGGGCACAGATACGCAGTATTTT
CDR3: CASSLMASGGTDTQYF

size: .
D: .
length: 15
V: TRBV27
J: TRBJ1-2
DNA: TGTGCCAGCACCCAATACGGGGGGGAAATCTATGGCTACACCTTC
CDR3: CASTQYGGEIYGYTF

size: .
D: TRBD2
length: 13
V: TRBV5-4
J: TRBJ2-7
DNA: TGTGCCAGCAGCCCTGTTCTAGCGGGCGAGCAGTACTTC
CDR3: CASSPVLAGEQYF

size: few
D: .
length: 15
V: TRBV19
J: TRBJ2-2
DNA: TGTGCCTGTATCTATCGGGGGGCTGACACCGGGGAGCTGTTTTTT
CDR3: CACIYRGADTGELFF

size: .
D: TRBD1
length: 17
V: TRBV19
J: TRBJ1-1
DNA: TGTGCCAGTAGTGCCAGACAGGGTTCCCGGCAGGGCACTGAAGCTTTCTTT
CDR3: CASSARQGSRQGTEAFF

size: .
D: .
length: 15
V: TRBV23-1
J: TRBJ2-5
DNA: TGCGCCAGCAGTCGGGGTGGGCTCGGGCAAGAGACCCAGTACTTC
CDR3: CASSRGGLGQETQYF

size: .
D: TRBD2
length: 15
V: TRBV11-3
J: TRBJ2-7
DNA: TGTGCCAGCAGCTTCGGGCTAGCGGGAGAACCCGAGCAGTACTTC
CDR3: CASSFGLAGEPEQYF

size: .
D: .
length: 13
V: TRBV30
J: TRBJ1-2
DNA: TGTGCCTGGACGGGGCTCTACCTAGGTGGCTACACCTTC
CDR3: CAWTGLYLGGYTF

size: .
D: TRBD2
length: 19
V: TRBV10-3
J: TRBJ2-3
DNA: TGTGCCATCAGTGAACCGGGACTAGCGGGAGGAATACTCACAGATACGCAGTATTTT
CDR3: CAISEPGLAGGILTDTQYF

size: .
D: .
length: 14
V: TRBV11-3
J: TRBJ2-2
DNA: TGTGCCAGCAGCTTCCAGATGAACACCGGGGAGCTGTTTTTT
CDR3: CASSFQMNTGELFF

size: .
D: TRBD1
length: 18
V: TRBV9
J: TRBJ2-3
DNA: TGTGCCAGCAGTGAGAGGGCGACCGGGACAGGGAGTTCAGATACGCAGTATTTT
CDR3: CASSERATGTGSSDTQYF

size: .
D: .
length: 15
V: TRBV27
J: TRBJ2-7
DNA: TGTGCCAGCAGTTCCCCCCTCCGGCGGCGCAACGAGCAGTACTTC
CDR3: CASSSPLRRRNEQYF

size: once
D: .
length: 14
V: TRBV11-2
J: TRBJ2-7
DNA: TGTGCCAGCAGCTGGGGACCAACTTCCCACGAGCAGTACTTC
CDR3: CASSWGPTSHEQYF

size: .
D: .
length: 12
V: TRBV5-1
J: TRBJ2-2
DNA: TGCGCCAGCAGCTTGGCGGTCGGGGAGCTGTTTTTT
CDR3: CASSLAVGELFF

size: .
D: TRBD1
length: 17
V: TRBV18
J: TRBJ1-4
DNA: TGTGCCAGCTCACGCTACACACAGGGGGCCCTTAATGAAAAACTGTTTTTT
CDR3: CASSRYTQGALNEKLFF

size: once
D: TRBD2
length: 17
V: TRBV7-6
J: TRBJ2-1
DNA: TGTGCCAGCAGCTTGGGAACCGGGACTAGCGGGAGGGGCGAGCAGTTCTTC
CDR3: CASSLGTGTSGRGEQFF

size: .
D: .
length: 15
V: TRBV6-1
J: TRBJ2-5
DNA: TGTGCCAGCAGTGAACAAGGTGGCGGCCAAGAGACCCAGTACTTC
CDR3: CASSEQGGGQETQYF

size: once
D: TRBD2
length: 15
V: TRBV27
J: TRBJ2-1
DNA: TGTGCCAGCAGTTCTTTCGGCGGGAGAAGAAATGAGCAGTTCTTC
CDR3: CASSSFGGRRNEQFF

size: .
D: TRBD1
length: 13
V: TRBV5-1
J: TRBJ2-7
DNA: TGCGCCAGCAGCGGGACAGGTTACGACGAGCAGTACTTC
CDR3: CASSGTGYDEQYF

size: .
D: TRBD2
length: 17
V: TRBV7-2
J: TRBJ2-3
DNA: TGTGCCAGCAGCTTAGATCTAGCGGGCACGACCCTCGGTACGCAGTATTTT
CDR3: CASSLDLAGTTLGTQYF

size: .
D: .
length: 12
V: TRBV2
J: TRBJ2-7
DNA: TGTGCCAGCATCCGAGGAAGCTACGAGCAGTACTTC
CDR3: CASIRGSYEQYF

size: .
D: TRBD1
length: 15
V: TRBV19
J: TRBJ2-3
DNA: TGTGCCAGTAGTTTGGGACAGGGGGCAACAGATACGCAGTATTTT
CDR3: CASSLGQGATDTQYF

size: .
D: .
length: 15
V: TRBV7-2
J: TRBJ2-4
DNA: TGTGCCAGCAGCCAAACGGGAACAGCCTTTAACATTCAGTACTTC
CDR3: CASSQTGTAFNIQYF

size: once
D: TRBD2
length: 17
V: TRBV10-3
J: TRBJ2-3
DNA: TGTGCCATCAGCCTGGGACTAGCGGGAGGTCGGGTAGATACGCAGTATTTT
CDR3: CAISLGLAGGRVDTQYF

size: .
D: .
length: 12
V: TRBV4-2
J: TRBJ2-1
DNA: TGTGCCAGCAGGGGGCCTTCGGTTGAGCAGTTCTTC
CDR3: CASRGPSVEQFF

size: few
D: .
length: 14
V: TRBV4-1
J: TRBJ1-5
DNA: TGCGCCAGCAGCCAAGAATATAGCAATCAGCCCCAGCATTTT
CDR3: CASSQEYSNQPQHF

size: .
D: .
length: 15
V: TRBV19
J: TRBJ1-1
DNA: TGTGCCAGTAGCCCCGGGGGGGCGCGGGTCACTGAAGCTTTCTTT
CDR3: CASSPGGARVTEAFF

size: .
D: TRBD2
length: 16
V: TRBV19
J: TRBJ2-7
DNA: TGTGCCAGTAGTATAACTAGCGGGAGCAATACCCACGAGCAGTACTTC
CDR3: CASSITSGSNTHEQYF

size: .
D: TRBD1
length: 15
V: TRBV19
J: TRBJ1-1
DNA: TGTGCCAGTAGTATATTAAGAGGCGGGACAGCTGAAGCTTTCTTT
CDR3: CASSILRGGTAEAFF

size: .
D: .
length: 13
V: TRBV6-6
J: TRBJ2-7
DNA: TGTGCCAGCAGTTACGCGCGCAACTACGAGCAGTACTTC
CDR3: CASSYARNYEQYF

size: .
D: .
length: 13
V: TRBV15
J: TRBJ2-4
DNA: TGTGCCACCAGCAGAGCGTTCGCGGACATTCAGTACTTC
CDR3: CATSRAFADIQYF

size: once
D: .
length: 15
V: TRBV10-3
J: TRBJ2-3
DNA: TGTGCCATCAACGTTGGGCAGTCTAGCACAGATACGCAGTATTTT
CDR3: CAINVGQSSTDTQYF

size: .
D: .
length: 14
V: TRBV5-5
J: TRBJ1-2
DNA: TGTGCCAGCAGCTTGGACCACGCTAACTATGGCTACACCTTC
CDR3: CASSLDHANYGYTF

size: .
D: .
length: 17
V: TRBV15
J: TRBJ1-1
DNA: TGTGCCACCGGCAGAGACCCCCGGACCGCCCCCGCCACTGAAGCTTTCTTT
CDR3: CATGRDPRTAPATEAFF

size: .
D: .
length: 14
V: TRBV29-1
J: TRBJ2-2
DNA: TGCAGCGTTGTCGTACAGGGTGGCGCCGGGGAGCTGTTTTTT
CDR3: CSVVVQGGAGELFF

size: few
D: .
length: 14
V: TRBV5-4
J: TRBJ2-3
DNA: TGTGCCAGCAGCCCAGGACTTAGCACAGATACGCAGTATTTT
CDR3: CASSPGLSTDTQYF

size: .
D: .
length: 14
V: TRBV11-1
J: TRBJ2-7
DNA: TGTGCCAGCAGCTTAGCGTCAGCCTCCTACGAGCAGTACTTC
CDR3: CASSLASASYEQYF

size: .
D: .
length: 15
V: TRBV5-1
J: TRBJ1-1
DNA: TGCGCCAGCAGCCCGACACAGGGTAGGAACACTGAAGCTTTCTTT
CDR3: CASSPTQGRNTEAFF

size: .
D: TRBD2
length: 15
V: TRBV7-2
J: TRBJ2-7
DNA: TGTGCCAGCAGCTTAGTAGCGGGAGGAAGCTACGAGCAGTACTTC
CDR3: CASSLVAGGSYEQYF

size: .
D: .
length: 15
V: TRBV7-9
J: TRBJ1-4
DNA: TGTGCCAGCAGCCATGGACGGACATCTAATGAAAAACTGTTTTTT
CDR3: CASSHGRTSNEKLFF

size: .
D: .
length: 13
V: TRBV4-1
J: TRBJ2-7
DNA: TGCGCCAGCAGCCAAAGACCAACTTACGAGCAGTACTTC
CDR3: CASSQRPTYEQYF

size: .
D: TRBD2
length: 15
V: TRBV6-5
J: TRBJ2-1
DNA: TGTGCCAGCAAACCCGGGGGGTTGGGGGGCAATGAGCAGTTCTTC
CDR3: CASKPGGLGGNEQFF

size: .
D: .
length: 16
V: TRBV12-2
J: TRBJ2-2
DNA: TGTGCAAGTCGCTTGCGTAGCGGGAGGGCCACCGGGGAGCTGTTTTTT
CDR3: CASRLRSGRATGELFF

size: .
D: .
length: 15
V: TRBV7-8
J: TRBJ1-1
DNA: TGTGCCAGCAGCTTACTGCACAGACGGAACACTGAAGCTTTCTTT
CDR3: CASSLLHRRNTEAFF

size: .
D: .
length: 15
V: TRBV29-1
J: TRBJ1-2
DNA: TGCAGCGTAAGACTCCAAACCCAGGGGACCCGTCGTGTCTCCTTC
CDR3: CSVRLQTQGTRRVSF

size: .
D: .
length: 13
V: TRBV19
J: TRBJ1-3
DNA: TGTGCCAGTAGGTTACAGGGAGGAAACACCATATATTTT
CDR3: CASRLQGGNTIYF

size: .
D: TRBD1
length: 12
V: TRBV7-3
J: TRBJ2-1
DNA: TGTGCCAGCAGCCCAACAGGGGATGAGCAGTTCTTC
CDR3: CASSPTGDEQFF